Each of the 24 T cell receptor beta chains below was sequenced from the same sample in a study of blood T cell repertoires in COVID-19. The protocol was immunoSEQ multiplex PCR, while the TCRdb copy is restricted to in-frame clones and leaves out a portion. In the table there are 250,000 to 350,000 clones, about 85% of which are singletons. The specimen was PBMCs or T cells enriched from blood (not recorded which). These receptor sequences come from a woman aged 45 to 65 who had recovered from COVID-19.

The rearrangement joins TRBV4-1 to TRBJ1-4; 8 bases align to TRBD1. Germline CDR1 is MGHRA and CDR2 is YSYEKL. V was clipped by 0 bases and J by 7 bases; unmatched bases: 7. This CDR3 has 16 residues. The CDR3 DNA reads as TGCGCCAGCAGCCAAGATGCAGGGGGCGATGGTGAAAAACTGTTTTTT. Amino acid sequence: CASSQDAGGDGEKLFF.

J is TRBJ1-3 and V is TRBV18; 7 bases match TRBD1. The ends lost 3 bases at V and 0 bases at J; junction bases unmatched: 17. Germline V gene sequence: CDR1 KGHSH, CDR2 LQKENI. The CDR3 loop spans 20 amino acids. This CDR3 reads CASSPLPRDSLLISGNTIYF. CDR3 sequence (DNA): TGTGCCAGCTCACCGCTTCCCCGGGACAGCTTATTAATCTCTGGAAACACCATATATTTT. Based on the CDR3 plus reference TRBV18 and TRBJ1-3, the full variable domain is NAGVMQNPRHLVRRRGQEARLRCSPMKGHSHVYWYRQLPEEGLKFMVYLQKENIIDESGMPKERFSAEFPKEGPSILRIQQVVRGDSAAYFCASSPLPRDSLLISGNTIYFGEGSWLTVV.

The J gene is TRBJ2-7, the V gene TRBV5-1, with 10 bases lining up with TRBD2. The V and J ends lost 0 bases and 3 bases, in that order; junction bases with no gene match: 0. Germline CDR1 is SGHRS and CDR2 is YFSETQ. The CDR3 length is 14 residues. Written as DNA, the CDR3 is TGCGCCAGCAGCTTGGCTAGCGGGGGCTACGAGCAGTACTTC. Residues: CASSLASGGYEQYF.

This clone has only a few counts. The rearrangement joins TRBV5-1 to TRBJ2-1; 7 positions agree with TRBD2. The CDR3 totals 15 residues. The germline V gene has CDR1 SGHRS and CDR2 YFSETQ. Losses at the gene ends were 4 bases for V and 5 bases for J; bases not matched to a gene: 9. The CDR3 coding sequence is TGCGCCAGCAGCCTAGGGGAGACTAGCAACAATGAGCAGTTCTTC. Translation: CASSLGETSNNEQFF.

The CDR3 DNA reads as TGTGCCAGCAGCCGACTAGCCCTGGGGGAGCTGTTTTTT. It encodes CASSRLALGELFF. This rearrangement joins TRBV6-2 or TRBV6-3 to TRBJ2-2; 7 nucleotides match TRBD2. V lost 6 bases and J lost 8; bases outside the gene matches: 6. Germline V gives CDR1 MNHEY, CDR2 SVGEGT. The CDR3 is made up of 13 amino acids.

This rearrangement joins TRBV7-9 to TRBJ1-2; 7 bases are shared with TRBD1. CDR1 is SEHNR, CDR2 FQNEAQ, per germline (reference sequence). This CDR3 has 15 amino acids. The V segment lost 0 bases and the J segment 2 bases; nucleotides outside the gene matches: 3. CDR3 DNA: TGTGCCAGCAGCTTAGCGCGACAGGGAAACTATGGCTACACCTTC. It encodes CASSLARQGNYGYTF.

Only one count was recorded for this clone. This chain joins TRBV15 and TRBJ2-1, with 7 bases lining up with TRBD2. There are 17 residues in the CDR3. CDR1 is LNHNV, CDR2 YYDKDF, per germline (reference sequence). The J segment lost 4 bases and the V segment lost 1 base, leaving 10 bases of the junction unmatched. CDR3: CATSRGGGKVRYNEQFF. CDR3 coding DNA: TGTGCCACCAGCAGAGGGGGAGGGAAAGTACGGTACAATGAGCAGTTCTTC. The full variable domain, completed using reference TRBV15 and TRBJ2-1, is DAMVIQNPRYQVTQFGKPVTLSCSQTLNHNVMYWYQQKSSQAPKLLFHYYDKDFNNEADTPDNFQSRRPNTSFCFLDIRSPGLGDTAMYLCATSRGGGKVRYNEQFFGPGTRLTVL.

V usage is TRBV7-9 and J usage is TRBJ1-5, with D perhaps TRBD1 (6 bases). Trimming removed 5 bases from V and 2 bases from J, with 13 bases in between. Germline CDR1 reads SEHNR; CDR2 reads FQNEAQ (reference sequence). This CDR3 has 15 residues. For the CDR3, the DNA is TGTGCCAGCAGCCCACAGGGAATGGGCAATCAGCCCCAGCATTTT. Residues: CASSPQGMGNQPQHF. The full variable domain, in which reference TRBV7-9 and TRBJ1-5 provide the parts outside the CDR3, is DTGVSQNPRHKITKRGQNVTFRCDPISEHNRLYWYRQTLGQGPEFLTYFQNEAQLEKSRLLSDRFSAERPKGSFSTLEIQRTEQGDSAMYLCASSPQGMGNQPQHFGDGTRLSIL.

The CDR3 loop is CASSMTSGVDNEQFF. In DNA form, the CDR3 reads TGTGCCAGCAGCATGACTAGCGGGGTTGACAATGAGCAGTTCTTC. The V and J genes are TRBV11-2 and TRBJ2-1, with TRBD2 matching 11 bases. This CDR3 contains 15 residues. The germline gives CDR1 SGHAT, CDR2 FQNNGV. The junction had 5 bases not matched to a gene; V was cut back by 5 bases and J by 5 bases.

The chain's CDR3 is CASSLGTGFYEQYF. As DNA, the CDR3 is TGTGCCAGCAGCTTAGGGACAGGGTTCTACGAGCAGTACTTC. This chain connects TRBV7-9 to TRBJ2-7; 8 nucleotides agree with TRBD1. CDR1 is SEHNR and CDR2 is FQNEAQ in the germline V gene (reference sequence). The CDR3 length is 14 residues. Trimming removed 1 base from V and 3 bases from J; junction bases left unmatched: 2.

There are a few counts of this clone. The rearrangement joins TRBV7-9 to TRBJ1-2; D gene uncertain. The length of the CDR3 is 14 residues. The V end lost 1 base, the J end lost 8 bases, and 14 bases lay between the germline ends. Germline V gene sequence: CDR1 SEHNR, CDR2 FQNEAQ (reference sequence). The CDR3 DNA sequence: TGTGCCAGCAGCTTAGAAGCCTTACCCGGGGGCTACACCTTC. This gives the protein CASSLEALPGGYTF.

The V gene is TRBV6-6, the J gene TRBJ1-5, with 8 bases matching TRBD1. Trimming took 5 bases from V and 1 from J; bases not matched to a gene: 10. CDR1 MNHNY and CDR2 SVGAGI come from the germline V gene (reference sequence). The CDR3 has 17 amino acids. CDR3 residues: CASSRPDRGRSNQPQHF. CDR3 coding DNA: TGTGCCAGCAGTCGCCCCGACAGGGGCCGAAGCAATCAGCCCCAGCATTTT.

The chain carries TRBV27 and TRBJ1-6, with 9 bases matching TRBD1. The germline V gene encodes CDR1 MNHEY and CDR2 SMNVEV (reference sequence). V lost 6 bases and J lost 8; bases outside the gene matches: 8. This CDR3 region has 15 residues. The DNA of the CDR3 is TGTGCCAGCAGCCAAGGACAGGGGATTTATTCACCCCTCCACTTT. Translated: CASSQGQGIYSPLHF.

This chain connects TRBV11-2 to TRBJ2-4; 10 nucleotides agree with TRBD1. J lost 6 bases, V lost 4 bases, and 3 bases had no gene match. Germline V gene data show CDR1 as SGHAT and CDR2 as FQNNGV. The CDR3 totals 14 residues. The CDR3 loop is CASSSRQGANIQYF. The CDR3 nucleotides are TGTGCCAGCAGCTCAAGACAGGGGGCAAACATTCAGTACTTC. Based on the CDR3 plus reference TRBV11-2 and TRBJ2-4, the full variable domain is EAGVAQSPRYKIIEKRQSVAFWCNPISGHATLYWYQQILGQGPKLLIQFQNNGVVDDSQLPKDRFSAERLKGVDSTLKIQPAKLEDSAVYLCASSSRQGANIQYFGAGTRLSVL.

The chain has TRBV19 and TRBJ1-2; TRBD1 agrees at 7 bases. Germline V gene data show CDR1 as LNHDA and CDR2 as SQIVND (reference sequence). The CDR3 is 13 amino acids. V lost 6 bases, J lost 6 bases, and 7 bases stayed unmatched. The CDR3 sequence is CASSGDRRHGYTF. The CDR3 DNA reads TGTGCCAGTAGCGGGGACAGACGCCATGGCTACACCTTC.

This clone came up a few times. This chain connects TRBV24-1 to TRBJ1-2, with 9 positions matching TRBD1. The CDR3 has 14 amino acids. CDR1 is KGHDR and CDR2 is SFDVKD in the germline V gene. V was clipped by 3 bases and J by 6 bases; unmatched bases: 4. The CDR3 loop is CATSDTRQGDGYTF. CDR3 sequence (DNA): TGTGCCACCAGTGATACCAGACAGGGGGATGGCTACACCTTC.

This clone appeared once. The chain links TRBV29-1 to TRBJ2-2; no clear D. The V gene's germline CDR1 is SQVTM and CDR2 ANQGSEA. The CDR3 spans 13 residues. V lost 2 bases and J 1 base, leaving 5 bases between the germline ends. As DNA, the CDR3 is TGCAGCGTTGAATCGGGGAACACCGGGGAGCTGTTTTTT. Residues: CSVESGNTGELFF.

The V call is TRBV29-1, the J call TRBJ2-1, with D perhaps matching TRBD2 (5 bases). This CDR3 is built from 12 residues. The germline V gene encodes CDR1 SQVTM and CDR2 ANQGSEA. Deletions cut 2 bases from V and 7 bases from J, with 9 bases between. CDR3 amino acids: CSVELARNEQFF. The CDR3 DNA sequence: TGCAGCGTTGAACTAGCTAGGAATGAGCAGTTCTTC.

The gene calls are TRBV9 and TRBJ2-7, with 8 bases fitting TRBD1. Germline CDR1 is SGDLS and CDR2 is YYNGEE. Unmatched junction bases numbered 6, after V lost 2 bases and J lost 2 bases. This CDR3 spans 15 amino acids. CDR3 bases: TGTGCCAGCAGCGTCGAAAACAGGGGGGCCTACGAGCAGTACTTC. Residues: CASSVENRGAYEQYF.

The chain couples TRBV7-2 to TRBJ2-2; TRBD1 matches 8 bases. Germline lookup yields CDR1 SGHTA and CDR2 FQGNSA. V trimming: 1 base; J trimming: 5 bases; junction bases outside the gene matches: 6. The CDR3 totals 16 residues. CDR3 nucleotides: TGTGCCAGCAGCTTAGTGCGAGGACAGGGAACCGGGGAGCTGTTTTTT. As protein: CASSLVRGQGTGELFF. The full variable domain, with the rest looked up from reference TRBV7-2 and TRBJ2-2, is GAGVSQSPSNKVTEKGKDVELRCDPISGHTALYWYRQSLGQGLEFLIYFQGNSAPDKSGLPSDRFSAERTGGSVSTLTIQRTQQEDSAVYLCASSLVRGQGTGELFFGEGSRLTVL.

The CDR3 spells CAWSGTGLNQPQHF. In nucleotides, the CDR3 is TGTGCCTGGAGTGGAACAGGGCTGAATCAGCCCCAGCATTTT. The chain uses TRBV30 and TRBJ1-5, with D perhaps TRBD1 (6 bases). This CDR3 is built from 14 residues. The V end lost 1 base, the J end lost 4 bases, and 11 bases lay between the germline ends. Looked up from germline, CDR1 is GTSNPN and CDR2 is SVGIG (reference sequence).

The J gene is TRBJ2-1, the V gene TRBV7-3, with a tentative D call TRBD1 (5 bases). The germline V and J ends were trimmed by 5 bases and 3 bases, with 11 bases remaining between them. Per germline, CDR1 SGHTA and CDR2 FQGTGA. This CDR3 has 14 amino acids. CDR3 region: CASSPSRVYNEQFF. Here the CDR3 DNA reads TGTGCCAGCAGCCCCAGCAGGGTCTACAATGAGCAGTTCTTC.

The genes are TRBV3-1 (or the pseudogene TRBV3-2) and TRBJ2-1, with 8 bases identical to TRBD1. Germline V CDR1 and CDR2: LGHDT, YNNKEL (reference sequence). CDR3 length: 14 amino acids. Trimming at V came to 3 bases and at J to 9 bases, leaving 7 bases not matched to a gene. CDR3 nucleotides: TGTGCCAGCAGCCACGGACAGGGTATAGGTGAGCAGTTCTTC. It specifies CASSHGQGIGEQFF.

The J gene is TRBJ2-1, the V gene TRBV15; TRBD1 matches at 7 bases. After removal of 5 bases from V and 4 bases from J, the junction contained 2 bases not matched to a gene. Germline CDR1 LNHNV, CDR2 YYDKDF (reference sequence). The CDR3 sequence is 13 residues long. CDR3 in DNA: TGTGCCACCAGCCCGGGACAGTACAATGAGCAGTTCTTC. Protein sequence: CATSPGQYNEQFF.